The sequence of this T cell receptor beta chain was determined in a study of CD8 T cells in ankylosing spondylitis. General observations from the study: There was a TCR beta motif, made of several highly homologous variants, that appeared characteristic of ankylosing spondylitis blood.

The sample holds a few counts of this clonotype. Its antigen is unidentified. Quantitative 5'-RACE was performed with molecular barcodes, and it yielded the TCR beta libraries. TCRdb reprocessed the 5' RACE reads with MiXCR, giving one entry per CDR3 protein. The repertoire holds about 700,000 distinct CDR3 sequences, under 20% seen once, with under 20% in the top ten. The CDR3 is 14 amino acids. The junction had 8 bases not matched to a gene; V was cut back by 9 bases and J by 2 bases. The sequenced sample consisted of blood, either unsorted or a sorted T cell fraction (not recorded which). The sequence came from a male donor with ankylosing spondylitis. V gene TRBV12-3 or TRBV12-4 combines with J gene TRBJ2-3; TRBD2 matches 7 bases. The DNA for the CDR3 is TGTGCCAGTGAGGGAGGGGCTTCCACAGATACGCAGTATTTT. The encoded protein is CASEGGASTDTQYF.